Listed below are T cell receptor beta chains from one sample, sequenced in a study of cytomegalovirus exposure and HLA in healthy donors. Clones were read by immunoSEQ multiplex PCR, and TCRdb kept only the in-frame ones, dropping some. This sample has 150,000 to 200,000 clones, with 82% found just once. Sequencing was performed on PBMCs. Every receptor here comes from a male donor in good health and CMV-seronegative. Each CDR3 is given with its conserved first and last residue. D genes are given only for firm matches. Size is omitted from some rows. Given values are once, few, many or a class for expanded clones.

CDR3 protein,CDR3 DNA,D gene,clone size,V gene,J gene
CASSWGSLRTNLNEQFF,TGTGCCAGTAGTTGGGGAAGCCTCCGGACTAACCTGAATGAGCAGTTCTTC,-,-,TRBV19,TRBJ2-1
CASSLAGRGRSGANVLTF,TGTGCCAGCAGCTTAGCCGGCAGGGGTCGCTCTGGGGCCAACGTCCTGACTTTC,-,-,TRBV11-2,TRBJ2-6
CASSAIPQGGYTF,TGTGCCAGCAGTGCGATCCCGCAGGGGGGCTACACCTTC,-,-,TRBV6-1,TRBJ1-2
CASSLPFYEQYF,TGTGCCAGCAGCTTACCCTTCTACGAGCAGTACTTC,-,-,TRBV7-2,TRBJ2-7
CASSVDLAGLGELFF,TGTGCCAGCAGCGTAGATCTAGCGGGCCTCGGGGAGCTGTTTTTT,TRBD2,-,TRBV9,TRBJ2-2
CASSAGLSTYGYTF,TGTGCCAGCTCAGCGGGACTGTCTACGTATGGCTACACCTTC,-,once,TRBV18,TRBJ1-2
CASRPIGLAGGDTDTQYF,TGTGCCAGCAGACCTATCGGACTAGCGGGGGGAGACACAGATACGCAGTATTTT,TRBD2,few,TRBV2,TRBJ2-3
CASTEIREENTEAFF,TGTGCCAGCACCGAAATTCGGGAGGAGAACACTGAAGCTTTCTTT,-,-,TRBV28,TRBJ1-1
CASNTASTNEKLFF,TGTGCCAGCAATACAGCAAGCACTAATGAAAAACTGTTTTTT,-,-,TRBV2,TRBJ1-4
CASSDRGLASNQPQHF,TGTGCCAGTAGTGACCGAGGACTGGCAAGCAATCAGCCCCAGCATTTT,-,-,TRBV19,TRBJ1-5
CASSLPTGSTDTQYF,TGCGCCAGCAGCTTACCGACAGGAAGCACAGATACGCAGTATTTT,-,-,TRBV5-1,TRBJ2-3
CAYSTESTYNSPLHF,TGTGCCTACTCGACAGAATCTACCTATAATTCACCCCTCCACTTT,-,-,TRBV30,TRBJ1-6
CASSRDLAGETGELFF,TGTGCCAGCAGCCGGGATCTAGCGGGGGAGACCGGGGAGCTGTTTTTT,TRBD2,few,TRBV4-2,TRBJ2-2
CASTKQGRHQPQHF,TGTGCCAGCACTAAACAGGGGAGGCATCAGCCCCAGCATTTT,TRBD1,-,TRBV6-6,TRBJ1-5
CSANRGGTQYF,TGCAGTGCTAACAGGGGCGGGACCCAGTACTTC,TRBD1,few,TRBV20-1,TRBJ2-5
CASSQKPDGPGRRTQYF,TGTGCCAGCAGCCAAAAACCAGACGGACCTGGGAGGCGGACCCAGTACTTC,-,-,TRBV11-1,TRBJ2-5
CASSLAVLAAYNEQFF,TGCGCCAGCAGCTTGGCCGTACTAGCGGCGTACAATGAGCAGTTCTTC,TRBD2,-,TRBV5-1,TRBJ2-1
CASSSGTSGRKDTQYF,TGTGCCAGCAGCTCGGGGACTAGCGGGAGGAAAGATACGCAGTATTTT,TRBD2,-,TRBV9,TRBJ2-3
CASSEYRGHYTF,TGTGCCAGCAGTGAATACAGGGGTCACTACACCTTC,-,-,TRBV25-1,TRBJ1-2
CASSLFAALHYEQYF,TGTGCCAGCAGTTTATTTGCCGCCTTACACTACGAGCAGTACTTC,-,-,TRBV28,TRBJ2-7
CASSRDFSTQETQYF,TGCGCCAGCAGCCGCGACTTCAGTACCCAAGAGACCCAGTACTTC,-,-,TRBV5-1,TRBJ2-5
CASSEVRGNQETQYF,TGTGCCAGCAGTGAAGTTCGGGGGAACCAAGAGACCCAGTACTTC,-,-,TRBV25-1,TRBJ2-5
CAWSGQGGAYEQYF,TGCGCCTGGAGTGGACAGGGGGGAGCCTACGAGCAGTACTTC,TRBD1,-,TRBV30,TRBJ2-7
CASSAGQGPYEQYF,TGCGCCAGCAGTGCGGGACAGGGACCCTACGAGCAGTACTTC,TRBD1,-,TRBV10-1,TRBJ2-7
CASSILGGELFF,TGTGCCAGTAGTATATTAGGGGGAGAGCTGTTTTTT,-,-,TRBV19,TRBJ2-2
CASSYNGQSNQPQHF,TGTGCCAGCAGTTATAACGGACAGAGCAATCAGCCCCAGCATTTT,-,-,TRBV6-5,TRBJ1-5
CASSSPRGDGELFF,TGTGCCAGCAGCTCCCCCCGGGGGGACGGGGAGCTGTTTTTT,TRBD2,few,TRBV7-3,TRBJ2-2
CASSPIQGRETQYF,TGTGCCAGCTCACCAATACAGGGTCGGGAGACCCAGTACTTC,-,-,TRBV18,TRBJ2-5
CASVFGVTNTGELFF,TGTGCCAGTGTGTTCGGGGTAACGAACACCGGGGAGCTGTTTTTT,-,-,TRBV6-1,TRBJ2-2
CAWSRGQGYEQYF,TGTGCCTGGAGTAGAGGACAGGGTTACGAGCAGTACTTC,TRBD1,-,TRBV30,TRBJ2-7
CASSAQTSGSLFEQYF,TGTGCCAGCAGCGCCCAAACTAGCGGGAGTCTCTTCGAGCAGTACTTC,TRBD2,-,TRBV9,TRBJ2-7
CASSYSGQAVSYGYTF,TGTGCCAGCAGTTACTCGGGACAGGCTGTCTCCTATGGCTACACCTTC,TRBD1,-,TRBV6-6,TRBJ1-2
CSAEGSVAGGQGVDEQFF,TGCAGCGCCGAGGGGTCAGTAGCGGGAGGGCAGGGAGTGGATGAGCAGTTCTTC,TRBD2,few,TRBV29-1,TRBJ2-1
CASSTTGYGQPQHF,TGTGCCAGTAGTACGACAGGGTATGGTCAGCCCCAGCATTTT,TRBD1,few,TRBV19,TRBJ1-5
CASSSPPGQGDYNSPLHF,TGTGCCAGCAGCTCCCCTCCGGGACAGGGGGACTATAATTCACCCCTCCACTTT,TRBD1,-,TRBV7-8,TRBJ1-6
CASTKTGTAQPQHF,TGTGCCAGCACGAAGACCGGGACAGCCCAGCCCCAGCATTTT,TRBD1,-,TRBV5-5,TRBJ1-5
CASSSVTGANVLTF,TGTGCCAGCTCCTCCGTAACTGGGGCCAACGTCCTGACTTTC,-,-,TRBV18,TRBJ2-6
CASRPRWQGDEQYF,TGTGCCAGCAGACCTCGGTGGCAGGGCGACGAGCAGTACTTC,-,few,TRBV7-9,TRBJ2-7
CASSLTGNTEAFF,TGTGCCAGCAGCCTTACAGGGAACACTGAAGCTTTCTTT,-,-,TRBV28,TRBJ1-1
CASRHYERYF,TGTGCCAGCAGACATTACGAGCGGTACTTC,-,-,TRBV6-1,TRBJ2-7